The source of this TCR beta chain is a study of shared clonotypes between healthy human individuals. For the study at large: CD4 naive and CD4 memory each took three plates per donor, while CD8 naive took two and CD8 memory one.

Naive CD8 cells were CD45RO-negative, positively selected for CCR7, excluding terminally differentiated effector memory CD45RA+ cells. Each donor was a Caucasian adult residing in Nashville, Tennessee. With respect to this clone: What it recognizes is unknown.

Study-wide points: Clonotypes shared by all four sorted-subset donors had higher generation probabilities than non-shared clonotypes.

Each subset's genomic DNA was shared equally among a number of immunoSEQ plates. The repertoire was sequenced with immunoSEQ multiplex PCR; TCRdb's copy has only in-frame clones and lacks some. The profile shows about 750,000 clones, 80% to 95% of them singletons. V was shortened by 10 bases and J by 8 bases, with 18 bases between the two germline ends. CDR1 LNHDA and CDR2 SQIVND come from the germline V gene (reference sequence). This CDR3 has 13 amino acids. The chain couples TRBV19 to TRBJ2-1; maybe TRBD2 (6 bases). The receptor comes from a man aged 25-45 years in good health. The sample taken for sequencing was naive CD8+ T cells sorted from blood. CDR3 sequence reads: CAKRVRDIHEQFF. In DNA, the CDR3 is TGTGCCAAAAGGGTGCGGGATATCCATGAGCAGTTCTTC.